This T cell receptor (beta chain) was profiled in a study of molecular identifiers for immune sequencing clone quantification (dated by TCRdb to the late 2010s). Study-level background: For a replicate experiment, the RNA from either approximately 20,000 or 100,000 naive CD8 T cells was divided into five aliquots, and four of those aliquots went on to sequencing. This methods study used CD8 T cells to benchmark TCR RNA copy counting and molecular-identifier clustering-based TCR repertoire sequencing (MIDCIRS).

What the study reported, not specific to this receptor: Without barcode sub-clustering, chimeric consensus sequences inflated TCR diversity; chimeras reached as high as 47%. Modeling gave about three recovered TCR RNA copies per cell versus about 10 by digital PCR, implying around 31% capture efficiency. Even against a background of about a million naive CD8 T cells, spiked-in Jurkat TCR RNA amounting to a single cell's worth was reported to be detectable. In CMV-specific effector cells, over 99% of molecules were held by clones above 20 RNA copies, whereas under 1% of molecules were held by such clones in naive cells. Highly expanded clone sizes could be underestimated because identical TCR molecules may share a barcode. Naive libraries contained spiked-in Jurkat TCR RNA (around eleven copies' worth), which is not part of the donor repertoire.

This clonotype has a single count. What this receptor recognizes is not known. This may stem from a read error, because a much larger clone lies one nucleotide away. Including the terminal cysteine and phenylalanine, the CDR3 comprises 11 residues. This entry keeps only the CDR3 DNA: 33 bases, framed from base 1. The germline V gene sets CDR1 to MGHRA and CDR2 to YSYEKL. Libraries of naive CD8 T cells were built from around 18,000 to 910,000 sorted cells, with 10%, 30% or 50% of the purified RNA used. Naive CD8 T cells, defined as CD8+CD4-CCR7+CD45RA+, were FACS-sorted into RLT Plus buffer on a BD FACSAria II. Around 10 TCR copies' worth of Jurkat RNA were spiked into about 20,000-1,100,000 naive CD8 T cell samples to test detection sensitivity. Enrichment of CD8 T cells was performed with RosetteSep CD8+ T Cell Enrichment Cocktail and Ficoll-Paque, after which ACK red cell lysis was carried out. Libraries were constructed by PCR. The instrument was an Illumina HiSeq 4000. Bulk TCR libraries were generated as previously described, with the TCR primers listed in Table S5 used. Total RNA was purified with the Qiagen AllPrep DNA/RNA kit. Before any analysis, reads coming from multiple sequencing runs of the same library were combined into one pool. The paper's processing steps were these. Reads were retained only if the reads had an exact TCR constant sequence, and the retained reads were trimmed to 150 nt and grouped according to their 12-nt molecular barcodes. Reads in each barcode group were sub-clustered using a 15% Levenshtein threshold, and a quality-weighted consensus sequence was built for each RNA molecule. Non-functional sequences were excluded, and lower-count sequences lying one edit away from another sequence were also excluded. Barcode sub-clusters with fewer than 20% of the maximum read count were removed, based on fitting two negative binomial distributions. TCRdb reanalyzed the raw reads on its own, using fastp at Q25 for trimming and MiXCR for clone calling, and kept in-frame beta chains. Rows with one shared CDR3 protein collapse into an entry with the most common genes and DNA. It is TCRdb's table, rather than the study itself, that gives the V and J calls and clone size. This sample lists about 500,000 distinct CDR3 sequences; 20% to 25% were detected once. The top ten clonotypes cover approximately 0.84% of the sample.

The receptor's source is a human donor in good health. Some libraries in this study had Jurkat cell RNA spiked in. Rearrangement joined TRBV4-1 to TRBJ1-1; the D gene is possibly TRBD1, with 6 bases matching. The source material was naive CD8+ T cells from blood, with Jurkat cell RNA spiked in. Read against the paper, the sample's cell subset or site label means: FACS-sorted CD8+CD4-CCR7+CD45RA+ naive T cells. The CDR3 loop reads CANSKDSEAFF. The DNA sequence is TGCGCCAACAGCAAGGACAGTGAAGCTTTCTTT.